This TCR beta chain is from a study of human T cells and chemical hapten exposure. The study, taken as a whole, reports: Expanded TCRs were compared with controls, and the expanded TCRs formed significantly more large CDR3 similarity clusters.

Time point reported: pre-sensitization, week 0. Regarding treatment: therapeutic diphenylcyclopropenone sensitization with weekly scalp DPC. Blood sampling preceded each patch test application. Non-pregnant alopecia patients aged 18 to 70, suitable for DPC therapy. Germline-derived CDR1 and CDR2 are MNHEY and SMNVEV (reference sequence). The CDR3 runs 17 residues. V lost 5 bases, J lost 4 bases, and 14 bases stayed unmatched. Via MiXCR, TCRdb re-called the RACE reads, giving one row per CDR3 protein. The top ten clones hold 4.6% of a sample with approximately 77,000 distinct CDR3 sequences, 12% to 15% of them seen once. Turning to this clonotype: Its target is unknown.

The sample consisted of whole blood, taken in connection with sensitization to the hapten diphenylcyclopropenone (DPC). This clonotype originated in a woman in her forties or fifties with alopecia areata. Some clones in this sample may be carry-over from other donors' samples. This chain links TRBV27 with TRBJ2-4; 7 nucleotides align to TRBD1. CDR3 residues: CASSALPRGLGKNIQYF. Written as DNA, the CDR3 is TGTGCCAGCAGTGCCCTTCCGAGGGGGCTGGGGAAAAACATTCAGTACTTC.